The table lists the clone carrying this T cell receptor beta chain with a few counts. A read error may be the cause here, since a much bigger clone is one base away. Amplification of TCR beta CDR3 regions was performed using RNA transcripts as template. A set of HTBI primers served as the primers for a first-round RT-PCR of the TCR CDR3. TCRdb redid the calling of the multiplex PCR reads with MiXCR, one entry per CDR3 protein. The data contain a few hundred thousand distinct CDR3 sequences, approximately 20% of them seen just once; the ten biggest clones take up about 48%. The data originate from a study of T cells in Graves' hyperthyroidism and ophthalmopathy. This CDR3 region has 16 residues. With V trimmed by 4 bases and J by 4 bases, 8 bases remained unmatched. CDR1 and CDR2 from the germline V gene are SEHNR and FQNEAQ (reference sequence).

The J gene is TRBJ2-5, the V gene TRBV7-9; 11 nucleotides agree with TRBD1. Sequenced sample: blood. The clonotype originates from a man aged 35-49 years with Graves' hyperthyroidism. DNA for the CDR3: TGTGCCAGCAGCTCCCAGGGGACAGGGGGACGAGAGACCCAGTACTTC. Residues: CASSSQGTGGRETQYF.